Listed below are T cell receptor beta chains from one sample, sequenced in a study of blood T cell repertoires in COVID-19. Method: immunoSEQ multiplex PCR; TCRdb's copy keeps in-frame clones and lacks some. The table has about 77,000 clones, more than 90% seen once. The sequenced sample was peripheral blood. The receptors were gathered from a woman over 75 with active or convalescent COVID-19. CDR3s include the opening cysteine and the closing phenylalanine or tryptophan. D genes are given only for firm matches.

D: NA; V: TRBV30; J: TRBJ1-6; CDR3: CALVQGIVSNNSPLHF; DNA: TGTGCCTTAGTACAGGGAATCGTCAGTAATAATTCACCCCTCCACTTT
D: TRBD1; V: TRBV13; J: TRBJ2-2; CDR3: CASSHRLGQGNGELFF; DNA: TGTGCCAGCAGCCACCGCCTCGGACAGGGGAACGGGGAGCTGTTTTTT
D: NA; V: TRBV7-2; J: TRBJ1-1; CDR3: CASSADSLMNTEAFF; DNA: TGTGCCAGCAGCGCGGACAGCCTAATGAACACTGAAGCTTTCTTT
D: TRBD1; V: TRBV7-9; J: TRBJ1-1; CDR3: CASRSEGASEAFF; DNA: TGTGCCAGCAGGAGCGAGGGGGCATCTGAAGCTTTCTTT
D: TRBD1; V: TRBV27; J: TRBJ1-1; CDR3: CASSHTGGRWETEAFF; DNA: TGTGCCAGCAGCCATACAGGGGGCCGGTGGGAAACTGAAGCTTTCTTT
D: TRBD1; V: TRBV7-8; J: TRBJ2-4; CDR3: CASSPGRGRGAKNIQYF; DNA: TGTGCCAGCAGCCCAGGAAGGGGGCGTGGGGCCAAAAACATTCAGTACTTC
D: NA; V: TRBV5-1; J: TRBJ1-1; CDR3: CASSLADGPEAFF; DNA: TGCGCCAGCAGCTTGGCCGATGGGCCTGAAGCTTTCTTT
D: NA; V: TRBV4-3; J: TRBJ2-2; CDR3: CASSVRLGTGELFF; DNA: TGCGCCAGCAGCGTCCGACTCGGGACCGGGGAGCTGTTTTTT
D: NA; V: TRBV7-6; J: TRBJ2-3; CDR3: CASSIGGGTDTQYF; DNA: TGTGCCAGCAGCATCGGAGGAGGGACAGATACGCAGTATTTT
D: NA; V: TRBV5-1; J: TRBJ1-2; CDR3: CASSLGGNYGYTF; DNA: TGCGCCAGCAGCTTGGGGGGCAACTATGGCTACACCTTC
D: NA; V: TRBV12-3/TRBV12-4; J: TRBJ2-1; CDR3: CASSRDNEQFF; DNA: TGTGCCAGCAGCCGGGACAATGAGCAGTTCTTC
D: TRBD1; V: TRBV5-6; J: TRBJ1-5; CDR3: CASSLRTGGAEPQHF; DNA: TGTGCCAGCAGCTTAAGAACAGGGGGCGCAGAGCCCCAGCATTTT
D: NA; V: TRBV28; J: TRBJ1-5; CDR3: CASRLGTVNQPQHF; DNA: TGTGCCAGCAGGCTCGGCACAGTCAATCAGCCCCAGCATTTT
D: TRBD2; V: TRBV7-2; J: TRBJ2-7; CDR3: CASRDGLASWEQYF; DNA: TGTGCCAGCAGGGACGGACTAGCGTCGTGGGAGCAGTACTTC
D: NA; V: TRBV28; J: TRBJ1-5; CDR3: CASSLFSIAGDFYQPQHF; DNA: TGTGCCAGCAGTTTATTCTCTATTGCAGGGGATTTTTATCAGCCCCAGCATTTT
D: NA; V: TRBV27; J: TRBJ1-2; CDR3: CASKIFGGNYGYTF; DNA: TGTGCCAGCAAAATCTTCGGGGGAAACTATGGCTACACCTTC
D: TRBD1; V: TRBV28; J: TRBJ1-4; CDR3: CASSPDRGLGEKLFF; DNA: TGTGCCAGCAGCCCGGACAGGGGGCTAGGTGAAAAACTGTTTTTT
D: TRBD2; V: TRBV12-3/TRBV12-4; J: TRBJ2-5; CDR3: CAGGTSGETQYF; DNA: TGTGCCGGAGGGACTAGCGGGGAGACCCAGTACTTC
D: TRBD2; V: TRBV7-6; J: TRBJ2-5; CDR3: CASSLGTAGSEETQYF; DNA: TGTGCCAGCAGCTTAGGAACAGCGGGGAGCGAAGAGACCCAGTACTTC
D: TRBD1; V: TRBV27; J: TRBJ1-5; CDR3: CASSRTGDKQPQHF; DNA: TGTGCCAGCAGTCGTACAGGGGACAAGCAGCCCCAGCATTTT
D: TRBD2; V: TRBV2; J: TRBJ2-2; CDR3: CASSEQGISGGVGELFF; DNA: TGTGCCAGCAGTGAACAAGGAATTAGCGGGGGTGTCGGGGAGCTGTTTTTT
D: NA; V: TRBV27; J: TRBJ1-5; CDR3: CASSLRFLAVQPQHF; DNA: TGTGCCAGCAGTTTACGTTTCTTAGCCGTTCAGCCCCAGCATTTT
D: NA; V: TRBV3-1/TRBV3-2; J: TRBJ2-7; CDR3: CASSQPRHISNYEQYF; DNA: TGTGCCAGCAGCCAACCTCGACACATATCTAATTACGAGCAGTACTTC
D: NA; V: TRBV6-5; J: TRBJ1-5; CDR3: CASSSGLHSNQPQHF; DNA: TGTGCCAGCAGTAGCGGATTACATAGCAATCAGCCCCAGCATTTT
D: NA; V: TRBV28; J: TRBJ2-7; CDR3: CASSFEGAYEQYF; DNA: TGTGCCAGCAGTTTTGAGGGGGCCTACGAGCAGTACTTC
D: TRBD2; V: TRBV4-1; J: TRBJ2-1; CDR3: CASSSSRGGVHNEQFF; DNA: TGCGCCAGCAGCTCGTCCCGGGGGGGCGTACACAATGAGCAGTTCTTC
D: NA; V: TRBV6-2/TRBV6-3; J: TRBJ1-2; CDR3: CASSSGGSNYGYTF; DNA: TGTGCCAGCAGTTCCGGGGGAAGCAACTATGGCTACACCTTC
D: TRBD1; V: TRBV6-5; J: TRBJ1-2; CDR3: CASRDPGTGDYGYTF; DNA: TGTGCCAGCAGGGATCCCGGGACAGGGGACTATGGCTACACCTTC
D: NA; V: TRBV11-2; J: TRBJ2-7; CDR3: CASSLDGAPRYEQYF; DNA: TGTGCCAGCAGCTTAGATGGGGCGCCCCGTTACGAGCAGTACTTC
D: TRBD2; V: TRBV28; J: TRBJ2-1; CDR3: CASSWTSGVYNEQFF; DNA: TGTGCCAGCAGTTGGACTAGCGGGGTTTACAATGAGCAGTTCTTC